This section outlines one T cell receptor beta chain sequence together with its context. This clone occurred a few times. Its cognate antigen has yet to be identified. Per-base quality was not reported, and no clone a single base away is much larger than it. This specimen belongs to a study of blood T cell repertoires in COVID-19 (TCRdb year 2020). Notes on the research overall: The collaborator samples originated in the United States, Italy and Spain and spanned the acute and convalescent phases of COVID-19. The samples were drawn from the first 160 participants of the ongoing ImmuneRACE study and from more than 1,000 subjects provided by 6 global collaborators. Deeply sampled blood TCRbeta repertoires from subjects exposed to, actively infected with, or recovered from COVID-19 were included in the dataset. The material from the prospective study consisted of cDNA or gDNA derived from T cells, B-cell-depleted T cells, or PBMCs. A freely available public database, intended as a resource for researchers studying the immune response to SARS-CoV-2, is where the repertoires were released. The sample metadata nearly always contained a de-identified subject ID, COVID-19 status, age in years and sex. Where available, HLA class I and class II types were taken from metadata supplied by the sample provider and were not determined by assay-based typing.

General study outcomes and caveats: The amount of clinical and demographic metadata varied by source and participant and was provided uncurated.

For CDR1 and CDR2, the germline V gene lists SGHRS and YFSETQ. The germline ends are 14 bases apart after V is trimmed by 2 bases and J by 0 bases. The CDR3 numbers 16 residues from cysteine through phenylalanine. Only the CDR3 region is kept as DNA, spanning 48 bases read in frame from base 1. Each collaborating institution followed its own protocols to collect whole blood in K2EDTA tubes. For TCRbeta analysis, collaborators shipped samples in one of three forms: frozen whole blood, isolated PBMCs, or DNA extracted from either of those sample types. TCRbeta CDR3 regions were amplified from genomic DNA using the immunoSEQ Assay, a bias-controlled multiplex PCR. As for the authors' bioinformatics: The number of nucleated cells in each sample was estimated from the amplification of reference gene primers within the assay. To quantify the absolute abundance of each unique TCRbeta CDR3 rearrangement, sequence reads were collapsed and filtered. For each sample, productive Simpson clonality was calculated as the square root of Simpson's diversity index over productive rearrangements. The clones in this table, taken by TCRdb from immuneACCESS, are in-frame only. Not every clone is retained; where verified, under half of the shortfall comes from an unresolved V gene, and the cause of the rest is unknown. Clone size and V and J calls were adopted from that table, with D and trimming inferred from the DNA. The sample table holds some 150,000 clones, of which roughly 78% were seen once. The top ten constitute 1.5% to 2% of the sample.

Sample: peripheral blood. The TCR was taken from an older man with acute or convalescent COVID-19. The sequence joins TRBV5-1 to TRBJ1-2, with a weak D call of TRBD1 (6 bases match). CDR3 sequence: CASSLGQPPANYGYTF. The nucleotides are TGCGCCAGCAGCTTAGGACAGCCGCCAGCTAACTATGGCTACACCTTC.